This T cell receptor (beta chain) was captured in a study of blood T cell repertoires in COVID-19. Study context: The samples span acute and convalescent COVID-19 from the United States, Italy and Spain. PBMCs, B-cell-depleted T cells, or T cells provided the cDNA or gDNA that made up the material.

Per the original methods: Estimation of nucleated cell counts relied on the amplification of reference gene primers. Assay: immunoSEQ multiplex PCR; the TCRdb copy retains only in-frame clones and omits some. Clone size and the V and J calls come from that table; the DNA yielded D and trimming. The data show 200,000 to 300,000 clones, roughly 83% seen once. The CDR3 length is 15 residues. Germline values: CDR1 KGHSH, CDR2 LQKENI. V shed 6 bases, J shed 1 base, and the junction held 8 bases outside the gene matches. Sequencing was done on a sample of peripheral blood. The genes are TRBV18 and TRBJ1-1; 7 nucleotides match TRBD1. The source of this sequence is an elderly man with acute or convalescent COVID-19. The CDR3 sequence is CASSPGTDSNTEAFF. For the CDR3, the DNA is TGTGCCAGCTCCCCCGGGACAGACTCGAACACTGAAGCTTTCTTT.